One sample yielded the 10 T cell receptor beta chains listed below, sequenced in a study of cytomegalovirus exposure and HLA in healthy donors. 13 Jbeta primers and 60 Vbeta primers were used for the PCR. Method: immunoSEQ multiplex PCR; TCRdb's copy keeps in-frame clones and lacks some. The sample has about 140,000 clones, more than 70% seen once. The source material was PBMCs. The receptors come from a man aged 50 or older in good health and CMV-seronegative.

Here the CDR3 DNA reads TGTGCCAGCAGCTTGGGGGACAGAAACACCGGGGAGCTGTTTTTT. Its translation is CASSLGDRNTGELFF. The V gene is TRBV5-4, the J gene TRBJ2-2; 7 bases align to TRBD1. Losses at the gene ends were 0 bases for V and 2 bases for J; bases not matched to a gene: 1. The germline V gene encodes CDR1 SGHNT and CDR2 YYREEE (reference sequence). CDR3 length: 15 residues.

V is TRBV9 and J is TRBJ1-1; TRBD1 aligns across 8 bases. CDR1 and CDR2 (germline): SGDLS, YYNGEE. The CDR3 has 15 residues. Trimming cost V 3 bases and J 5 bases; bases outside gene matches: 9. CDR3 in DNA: TGTGCCAGCAGCGCGAGAGACAGGGGAGGGACTGAAGCTTTCTTT. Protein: CASSARDRGGTEAFF. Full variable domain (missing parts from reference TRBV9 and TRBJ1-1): DSGVTQTPKHLITATGQRVTLRCSPRSGDLSVYWYQQSLDQGLQFLIQYYNGEERAKGNILERFSAQQFPDLHSELNLSSLELGDSALYFCASSARDRGGTEAFFGQGTRLTVV.

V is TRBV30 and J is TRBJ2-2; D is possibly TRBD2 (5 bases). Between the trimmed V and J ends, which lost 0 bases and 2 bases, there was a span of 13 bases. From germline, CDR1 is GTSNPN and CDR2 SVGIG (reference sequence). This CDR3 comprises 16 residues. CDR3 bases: TGTGCCTGGAGTGTACTAGGCTCGACTAACACCGGGGAGCTGTTTTTT. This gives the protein CAWSVLGSTNTGELFF.

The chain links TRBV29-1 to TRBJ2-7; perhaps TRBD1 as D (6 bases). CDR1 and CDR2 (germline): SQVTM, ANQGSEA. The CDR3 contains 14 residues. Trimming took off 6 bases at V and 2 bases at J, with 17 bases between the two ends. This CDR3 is CSVQVQGKTYEQYF. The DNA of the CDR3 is TGCAGCGTCCAGGTCCAGGGGAAGACCTACGAGCAGTACTTC.

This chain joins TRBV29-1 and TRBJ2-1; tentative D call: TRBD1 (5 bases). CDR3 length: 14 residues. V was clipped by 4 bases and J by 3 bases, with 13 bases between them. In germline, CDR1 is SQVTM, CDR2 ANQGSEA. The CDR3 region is CSVVADTLYNEQFF. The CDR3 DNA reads TGCAGCGTTGTTGCGGACACCCTCTACAATGAGCAGTTCTTC.

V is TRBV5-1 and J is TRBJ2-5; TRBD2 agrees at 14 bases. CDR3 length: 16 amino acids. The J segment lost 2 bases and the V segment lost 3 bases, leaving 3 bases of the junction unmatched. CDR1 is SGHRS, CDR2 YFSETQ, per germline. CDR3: CASSWTSGGFQETQYF. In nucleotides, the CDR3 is TGCGCCAGCAGCTGGACTAGCGGGGGGTTTCAAGAGACCCAGTACTTC.

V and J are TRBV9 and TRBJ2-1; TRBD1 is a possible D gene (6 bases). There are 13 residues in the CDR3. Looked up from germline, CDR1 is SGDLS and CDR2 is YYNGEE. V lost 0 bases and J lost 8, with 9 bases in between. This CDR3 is CASSVGAGDEQFF. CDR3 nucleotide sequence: TGTGCCAGCAGCGTAGGGGCAGGGGATGAGCAGTTCTTC.

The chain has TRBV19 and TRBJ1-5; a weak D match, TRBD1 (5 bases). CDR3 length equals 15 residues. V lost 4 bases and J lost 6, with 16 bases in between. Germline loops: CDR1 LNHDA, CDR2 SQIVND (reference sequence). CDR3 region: CASSTGRAGSQPQHF. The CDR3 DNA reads TGTGCCAGTAGTACGGGCAGGGCGGGGAGTCAGCCCCAGCATTTT.

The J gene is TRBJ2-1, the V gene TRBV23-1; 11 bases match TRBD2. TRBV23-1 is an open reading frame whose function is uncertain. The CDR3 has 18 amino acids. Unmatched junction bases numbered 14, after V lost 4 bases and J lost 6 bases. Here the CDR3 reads CASSPRSLTSGTSNEQFF. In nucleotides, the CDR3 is TGCGCCAGCAGTCCACGTTCTCTGACTAGCGGGACATCCAATGAGCAGTTCTTC.

The CDR3 here is CASSDRGTGWNQPQHF. The DNA of the CDR3 is TGTGCCAGTAGTGACCGAGGGACAGGGTGGAATCAGCCCCAGCATTTT. The chain employs TRBV19 and TRBJ1-5, with TRBD1 matching 9 bases. The J segment lost 4 bases and the V segment lost 5 bases, leaving 9 bases of the junction unmatched. CDR1 is LNHDA, CDR2 SQIVND, per germline (reference sequence). The CDR3 contains 16 residues.